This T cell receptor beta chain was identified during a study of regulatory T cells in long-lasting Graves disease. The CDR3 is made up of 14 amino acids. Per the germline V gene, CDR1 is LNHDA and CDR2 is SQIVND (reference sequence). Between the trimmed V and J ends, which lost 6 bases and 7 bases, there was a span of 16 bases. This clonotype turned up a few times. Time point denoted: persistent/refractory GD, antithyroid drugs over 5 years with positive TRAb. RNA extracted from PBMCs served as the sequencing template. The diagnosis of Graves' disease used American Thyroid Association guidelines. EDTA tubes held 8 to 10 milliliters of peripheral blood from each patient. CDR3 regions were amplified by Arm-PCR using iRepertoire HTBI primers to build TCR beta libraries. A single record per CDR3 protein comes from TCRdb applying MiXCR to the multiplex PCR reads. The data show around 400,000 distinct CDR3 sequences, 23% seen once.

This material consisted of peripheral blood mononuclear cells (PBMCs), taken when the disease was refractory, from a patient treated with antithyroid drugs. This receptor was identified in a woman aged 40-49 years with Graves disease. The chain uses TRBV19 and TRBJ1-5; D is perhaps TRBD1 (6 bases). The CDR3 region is CASSRGGAGQPQHF. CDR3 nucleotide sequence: TGTGCCAGTAGCCGGGGGGGGGCTGGACAGCCCCAGCATTTT.